The clone carrying this T cell receptor (beta chain) showed up just a few times. Germline CDR1 SQVTM, CDR2 ANQGSEA. The CDR3 is made up of 13 amino acids. V dropped 4 bases and J dropped 6; count of bases not matched to a gene: 4. The data belong to a study of identical twins. MiXCR, applied by TCRdb to the 5' RACE reads, yields one record per CDR3 protein. The sample holds approximately 230,000 distinct CDR3 sequences, 6% to 7% seen once. This same sample was also part of a study on T cells expressing NK-cell markers.

The receptor comes from a woman between 18 and 29 years old in good health. What was sequenced was CD8+ T cells sorted from blood. The chain carries TRBV29-1 and TRBJ1-1, with TRBD1 matching over 11 bases. CDR3 sequence (DNA): TGCAGCGTTGTAGGACAGGGGGCCTCTGAAGCTTTCTTT. It translates to CSVVGQGASEAFF.